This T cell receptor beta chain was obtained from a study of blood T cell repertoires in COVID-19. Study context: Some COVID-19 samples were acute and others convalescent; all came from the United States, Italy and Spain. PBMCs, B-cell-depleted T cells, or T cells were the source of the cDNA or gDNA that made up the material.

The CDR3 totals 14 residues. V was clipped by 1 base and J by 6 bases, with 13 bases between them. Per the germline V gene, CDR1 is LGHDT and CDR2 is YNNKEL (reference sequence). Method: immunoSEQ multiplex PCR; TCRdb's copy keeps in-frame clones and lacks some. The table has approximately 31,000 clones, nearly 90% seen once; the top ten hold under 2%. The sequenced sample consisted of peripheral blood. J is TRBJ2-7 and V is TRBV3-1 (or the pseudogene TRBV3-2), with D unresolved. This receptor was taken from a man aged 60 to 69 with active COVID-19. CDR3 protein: CASSQGGGPAEQYF. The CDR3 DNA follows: TGTGCCAGCAGCCAAGGAGGCGGTCCTGCCGAGCAGTACTTC.